Following are 2 T cell receptor beta chains from one sample sequenced in a study of OX40 agonist ivuxolimab in advanced cancers. The repertoire was sequenced with immunoSEQ multiplex PCR; TCRdb's copy has only in-frame clones and lacks some. This sample carries about 76,000 clones, 85% of them seen once, and the ten largest clones take 0.61%. This material consisted of CD4+ or CD8+ T cells sorted from blood, taken in a trial of the OX40 agonist ivuxolimab. The receptors here all came from an adult with an advanced solid tumor such as melanoma, head and neck, liver or kidney cancer.

The chain is built from TRBV5-5 and TRBJ1-5; D possibly corresponds to TRBD1 (5 bases). The CDR3 runs to 16 residues. Germline loops: CDR1 SGHKS, CDR2 YYEKEE (reference sequence). Trimming shortened V by 4 bases and J by 2 bases, and 16 bases separated the two germline ends. The CDR3 loop is CASSPRPGERNQPQHF. CDR3 DNA sequence: TGTGCCAGCAGCCCGAGGCCGGGGGAACGCAATCAGCCCCAGCATTTT. Full variable domain (remainder filled in from reference TRBV5-5 and TRBJ1-5): DAGVTQSPTHLIKTRGQQVTLRCSPISGHKSVSWYQQVLGQGPQFIFQYYEKEERGRGNFPDRFSARQFPNYSSELNVNALLLGDSALYLCASSPRPGERNQPQHFGDGTRLSIL.

V and J are TRBV7-2 and TRBJ1-1, with D uncertain. The germline gives CDR1 SGHTA, CDR2 FQGNSA. V dropped 7 bases and J dropped 1 base, with 10 bases sitting between them. The CDR3 runs 13 residues. The CDR3 loop is CASTITENTEAFF. CDR3 DNA sequence: TGTGCCAGCACCATAACAGAGAACACTGAAGCTTTCTTT.